This entry features one T cell receptor (beta chain) sequence. Antigen specificity is unknown. Germline assignment: CDR1 DFQATT and CDR2 SNEGSKA (reference sequence). The CDR3 runs 11 residues. The sample originates from a study of monozygotic twins with inflammatory bowel disease. After re-calling the 5' RACE reads, TCRdb lists one entry per CDR3 protein, DNA absent. In total, the table holds roughly 330,000 distinct CDR3 sequences. Study-wide findings and caveats: For IBD patients, clonotypes shared with others were fewer than for healthy twins, especially with disease activity.

The J gene is TRBJ2-7, the V gene TRBV20-1. The sample taken for sequencing was blood. The receptor was derived from a human donor with ulcerative colitis or Crohn's disease, or a healthy co-twin of an affected twin (not recorded which). The CDR3 reads CSARGPYEQYF.